The source of this TCR beta chain is a study of cytomegalovirus exposure and HLA in healthy donors. The data were produced by immunoSEQ multiplex PCR, yet TCRdb's version contains in-frame clones alone and is incomplete. The data contain around 200,000 clones, approximately 78% of them singletons. CDR3 size: 13 residues. Trimming shortened V by 4 bases and J by 4 bases, and 8 bases separated the two germline ends. Germline V gives CDR1 SGHDN, CDR2 FVKESK. This sequence joins TRBV14 and TRBJ1-5; maybe TRBD1 (6 bases). The clonotype comes from a woman in her 30s in good health and CMV-seronegative. The sample taken for sequencing was PBMCs. The CDR3 DNA reads as TGTGCCAGCAGCCGCCAGGGGAATCAGCCCCAGCATTTT. This sequence encodes CASSRQGNQPQHF.